Included here is one T cell receptor (beta chain) sequence, with context. Its antigen is still unknown. The CDR3 is made up of 15 amino acids. The germline V gene encodes CDR1 GTSNPN and CDR2 SVGIG (reference sequence). V dropped 0 bases and J dropped 6; count of bases not matched to a gene: 9. The authors took one heparinised blood draw, averaging roughly 100 mL, from each donor. Isolated RNA was reverse transcribed in full, so expressed TCRB transcripts were sequenced. Naive, central memory and regulatory T cell samples produced a mean of about 3.5 million reads. The table came from immunoSEQ multiplex PCR; TCRdb's copy has only in-frame clones and leaves some out. The sample gives 550,000 to 850,000 clones, about an eighth of which show up once; less than 0.025% is in the top ten. The sample is drawn from a study of beta chain features in type 1 diabetes. General study results and limits: For patients and controls alike, PCR might favor shorter templates to the same degree. In comparison with healthy donors, patients had naive, central memory and Treg TCRB repertoires that appeared more similar. In every one of the four CD4+ subsets, TCRB CDR3s were moderately but significantly shorter in Type 1 diabetes patients.

Sequenced input: naive CD4+ T cells from blood. The chain couples TRBV30 to TRBJ2-7; 9 positions match TRBD1. This receptor was taken from a young man with type 1 diabetes. The chain's CDR3 is CAWSVPGQGTFEQYF. The CDR3 nucleotides are TGTGCCTGGAGTGTACCTGGACAGGGGACCTTCGAGCAGTACTTC.